Reported below is one T cell receptor beta chain. What it binds is unknown. The record originates from a study of post-analysis software for immune sequencing data. The overall study: Multiple sclerosis in the patients followed relapsing-remitting, secondary progressive and progressive-relapsing courses.

This CDR3 comprises 15 residues. Trimming pared 5 bases from V and 0 bases from J, leaving 10 bases between. Unique molecular identifiers had been added to the TCR beta cDNA libraries. The yield from about 1 to 10 million T cells was 500,000 or so cDNA molecules in total. TCRdb passed the PCR reads through MiXCR, listing each CDR3 protein once. Of hundreds of thousands of distinct CDR3 sequences listed, under 70% were seen once; the top ten hold approximately 4.5%. Points from the study as a whole: Patients carried roughly 5 TRBV segments more frequently than controls did, and TRBV5-6, TRBV5-1 and TRBV20-1 were among them. Diversity measured as normalized Chao1 was significantly lower in multiple sclerosis patients than in controls.

The chain is built from TRBV12-3 or TRBV12-4 and TRBJ1-4; maybe TRBD1 (5 bases). This TCR came from a girl between 10 and 17 years old with multiple sclerosis. The source material was blood. The CDR3 DNA reads as TGTGCCAGCAGTCCCCGACAGCCAACTAATGAAAAACTGTTTTTT. The encoded protein is CASSPRQPTNEKLFF.